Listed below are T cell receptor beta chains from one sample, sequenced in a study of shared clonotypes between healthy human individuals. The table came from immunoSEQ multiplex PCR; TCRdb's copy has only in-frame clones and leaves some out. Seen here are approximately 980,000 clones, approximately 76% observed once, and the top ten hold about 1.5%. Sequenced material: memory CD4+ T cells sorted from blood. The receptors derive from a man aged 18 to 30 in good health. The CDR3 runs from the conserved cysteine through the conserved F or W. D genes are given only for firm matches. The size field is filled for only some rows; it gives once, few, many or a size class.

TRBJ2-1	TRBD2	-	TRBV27	CASSLSRAGGNNEQFF	TGTGCCAGCAGTTTATCTCGAGCGGGGGGTAACAATGAGCAGTTCTTC
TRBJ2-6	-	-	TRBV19	CASRGTGANVLTF	TGTGCCAGTAGGGGGACTGGGGCCAACGTCCTGACTTTC
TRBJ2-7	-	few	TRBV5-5	CASSLIPVDEQYF	TGTGCCAGCAGCTTGATACCGGTGGACGAGCAGTACTTC
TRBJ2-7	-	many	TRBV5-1	CASRVSKTDEQYF	TGCGCCAGCAGGGTCTCCAAAACGGACGAGCAGTACTTC
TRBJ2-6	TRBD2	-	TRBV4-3	CASSQDLAGGSGANVLTF	TGCGCCAGCAGCCAAGACCTAGCGGGGGGCTCTGGGGCCAACGTCCTGACTTTC
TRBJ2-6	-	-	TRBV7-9	CASSLLGFGANVLTF	TGTGCCAGCAGCTTATTAGGCTTTGGGGCCAACGTCCTGACTTTC
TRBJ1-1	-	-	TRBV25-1	CASSHYKTWQQGGEGAFF	TGTGCCAGCAGCCACTATAAGACCTGGCAACAGGGAGGAGAAGGAGCTTTCTTT
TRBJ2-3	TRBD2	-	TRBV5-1	CASSLGLAYADTQYF	TGCGCCAGCAGCCTGGGACTAGCGTATGCGGATACGCAGTATTTT
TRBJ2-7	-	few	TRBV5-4	CASSSSSYEQYF	TGTGCCAGCAGCTCAAGCTCCTACGAGCAGTACTTC
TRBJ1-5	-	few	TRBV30	CAWSVRPSYNQPQHF	TGTGCCTGGAGTGTACGGCCCAGCTACAATCAGCCCCAGCATTTT
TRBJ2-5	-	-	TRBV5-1	CASSLGGVETQYF	TGCGCCAGCAGCTTGGGGGGCGTCGAGACCCAGTACTTC
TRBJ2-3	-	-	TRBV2	CASNTRGPDTQYF	TGTGCCAGCAATACACGGGGGCCAGATACGCAGTATTTT
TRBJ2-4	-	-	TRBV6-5	CASSYSYRQKESIQYF	TGTGCCAGCAGTTACTCCTATCGACAGAAAGAAAGCATTCAGTACTTC
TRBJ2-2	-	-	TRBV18	CASSPFSGELFF	TGTGCCAGCTCACCCTTCTCCGGGGAGCTGTTTTTT
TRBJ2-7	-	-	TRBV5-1	CASSLEGEQYF	TGCGCCAGCAGCTTGGAGGGGGAGCAGTACTTC
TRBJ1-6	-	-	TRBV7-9	CASSLGPGVYNSPLHF	TGTGCCAGCAGCTTAGGGCCAGGGGTCTATAATTCACCCCTCCACTTT
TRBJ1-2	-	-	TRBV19	CASSFVADGYTF	TGTGCCAGTAGTTTCGTGGCCGATGGCTACACCTTC
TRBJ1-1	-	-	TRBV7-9	CASSLLVRVGSEAFF	TGTGCCAGCAGCCTCTTGGTCAGGGTGGGGTCTGAAGCTTTCTTT
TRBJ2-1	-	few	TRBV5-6	CASSLDRAVHNEQFF	TGTGCCAGCAGCTTGGACAGGGCCGTCCACAATGAGCAGTTCTTC
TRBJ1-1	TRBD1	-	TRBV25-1	CASSEDRGKPEAFF	TGTGCCAGCAGTGAGGACAGGGGGAAGCCTGAAGCTTTCTTT
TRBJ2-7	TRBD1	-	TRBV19	CASSTNRGAYEQYF	TGTGCCAGTAGCACAAACAGGGGAGCCTACGAGCAGTACTTC
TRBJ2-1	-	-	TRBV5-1	CASRPPIGQGSGNEQFF	TGCGCCAGCAGACCCCCCATTGGGCAGGGTTCAGGCAATGAGCAGTTCTTC
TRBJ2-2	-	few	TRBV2	CASSERGELFF	TGTGCCAGCAGTGAACGTGGGGAGCTGTTTTTT
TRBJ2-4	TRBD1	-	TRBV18	CASSLDRGYAKNIQYF	TGTGCCAGCTCCCTAGACAGGGGGTACGCCAAAAACATTCAGTACTTC
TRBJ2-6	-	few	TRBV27	CASSWSGQGFAGANVLTF	TGTGCCAGCAGTTGGTCGGGCCAGGGGTTCGCTGGGGCCAACGTCCTGACTTTC
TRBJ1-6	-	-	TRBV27	CASSLIRGSSPLHF	TGTGCCAGCAGTTTAATTAGGGGGAGTTCACCCCTCCACTTT
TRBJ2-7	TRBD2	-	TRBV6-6	CASSPGTSEIEQYF	TGTGCCAGCAGTCCCGGGACTAGCGAGATCGAGCAGTACTTC
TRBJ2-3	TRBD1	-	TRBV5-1	CASSPDRADTQYF	TGCGCCAGCAGCCCTGACAGGGCGGATACGCAGTATTTT
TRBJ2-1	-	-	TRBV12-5	CASVPGAGNEQFF	TGTGCTAGTGTGCCAGGGGCCGGGAATGAGCAGTTCTTC
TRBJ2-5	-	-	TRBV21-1	CASKHGGGGPSETQYF	TGTGCCAGCAAGCACGGGGGCGGGGGCCCGTCAGAGACCCAGTACTTC
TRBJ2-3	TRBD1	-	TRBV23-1	CASSLADRAAADTQYF	TGCGCCAGCAGTCTAGCGGACAGGGCAGCGGCAGATACGCAGTATTTT
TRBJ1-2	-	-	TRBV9	CASSVWDGGSGGYTF	TGTGCCAGCAGCGTCTGGGACGGGGGATCGGGTGGCTACACCTTC
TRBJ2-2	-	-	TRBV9	CASSTQNTGELFF	TGTGCCAGCAGCACACAGAACACCGGGGAGCTGTTTTTT
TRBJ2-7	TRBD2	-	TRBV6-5	CASSYSTSGRYEQYF	TGTGCCAGCAGTTACTCGACTAGCGGGAGGTACGAGCAGTACTTC
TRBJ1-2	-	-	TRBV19	CASSIVGRDTSVPNYGYTF	TGTGCCAGTAGTATAGTCGGACGGGACACCTCCGTTCCTAACTATGGCTACACCTTC
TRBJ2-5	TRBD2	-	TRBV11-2	CASSTLSGGVRTQYF	TGTGCCAGCAGCACCCTCAGCGGGGGGGTTAGGACCCAGTACTTC
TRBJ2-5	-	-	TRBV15	CATSRDPTRTETQYF	TGTGCCACCAGCAGGGACCCAACTAGGACGGAGACCCAGTACTTC
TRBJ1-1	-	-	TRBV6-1	CASSLTRDEAFF	TGTGCCAGCAGTTTAACTCGGGACGAAGCTTTCTTT
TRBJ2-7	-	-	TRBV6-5	CASSYDQIAWYEQYF	TGTGCCAGCAGTTACGACCAGATCGCCTGGTACGAGCAGTACTTC
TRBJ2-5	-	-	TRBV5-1	CASSSPQETQYF	TGCGCCAGCAGCAGTCCCCAAGAGACCCAGTACTTC
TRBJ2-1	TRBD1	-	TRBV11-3	CASSIDRGLSNEQFF	TGTGCCAGCAGCATCGACAGGGGGCTCTCCAATGAGCAGTTCTTC
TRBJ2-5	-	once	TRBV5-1	CASSSSGARETQYF	TGCGCCAGCAGCTCCTCGGGGGCAAGAGAGACCCAGTACTTC
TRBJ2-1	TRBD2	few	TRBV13	CASSSKSGRARDNEQFF	TGTGCCAGCAGCTCGAAAAGCGGGAGGGCCAGGGACAATGAGCAGTTCTTC
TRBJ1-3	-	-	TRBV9	CASSVAGTGSGNTIYF	TGTGCCAGCAGCGTGGCGGGGACGGGCTCTGGAAACACCATATATTTT
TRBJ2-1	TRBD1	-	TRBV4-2	CASSPGGRQFF	TGTGCCAGCAGCCCAGGGGGAAGGCAGTTCTTC
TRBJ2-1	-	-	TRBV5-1	CASSLDPGNSNEQFF	TGCGCCAGCAGCTTGGACCCAGGGAACAGCAATGAGCAGTTCTTC
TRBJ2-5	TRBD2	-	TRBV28	CASSFISGGETQYF	TGTGCCAGCAGTTTTATAAGCGGGGGCGAGACCCAGTACTTC
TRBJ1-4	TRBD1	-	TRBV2	CASSVGQGASNEKLFF	TGTGCCAGCAGTGTGGGACAGGGGGCTTCTAATGAAAAACTGTTTTTT
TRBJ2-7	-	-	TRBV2	CASSALQASELKQYF	TGTGCCAGCAGCGCTCTTCAGGCTAGCGAGCTGAAGCAGTACTTC
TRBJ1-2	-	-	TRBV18	CASSQLRGVGYTF	TGTGCCAGCTCACAACTCCGGGGGGTTGGCTACACCTTC
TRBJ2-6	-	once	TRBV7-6	CASSLEGSGANVLTF	TGTGCCAGCAGCTTAGAGGGCTCTGGGGCCAACGTCCTGACTTTC
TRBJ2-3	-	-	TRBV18	CASSPPGADTQYF	TGTGCCAGCTCACCGCCAGGGGCAGATACGCAGTATTTT
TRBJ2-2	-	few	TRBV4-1	CASSRGLPMDTGELFF	TGCGCCAGCAGCCGGGGACTCCCTATGGACACCGGGGAGCTGTTTTTT
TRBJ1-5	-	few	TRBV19	CASETGSTSNQPQHF	TGTGCCAGCGAAACGGGTTCTACTAGCAATCAGCCCCAGCATTTT
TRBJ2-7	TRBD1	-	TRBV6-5	CASSYADRLVEQYF	TGTGCCAGCAGTTACGCGGACAGGTTGGTCGAGCAGTACTTC
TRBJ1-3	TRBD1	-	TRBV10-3	CAVTSGQGNGNTIYF	TGTGCCGTTACCAGTGGACAGGGGAACGGAAACACCATATATTTT
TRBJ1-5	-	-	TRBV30	CAWRERDFGSNQPQHF	TGTGCCTGGAGGGAACGGGACTTTGGGAGCAATCAGCCCCAGCATTTT